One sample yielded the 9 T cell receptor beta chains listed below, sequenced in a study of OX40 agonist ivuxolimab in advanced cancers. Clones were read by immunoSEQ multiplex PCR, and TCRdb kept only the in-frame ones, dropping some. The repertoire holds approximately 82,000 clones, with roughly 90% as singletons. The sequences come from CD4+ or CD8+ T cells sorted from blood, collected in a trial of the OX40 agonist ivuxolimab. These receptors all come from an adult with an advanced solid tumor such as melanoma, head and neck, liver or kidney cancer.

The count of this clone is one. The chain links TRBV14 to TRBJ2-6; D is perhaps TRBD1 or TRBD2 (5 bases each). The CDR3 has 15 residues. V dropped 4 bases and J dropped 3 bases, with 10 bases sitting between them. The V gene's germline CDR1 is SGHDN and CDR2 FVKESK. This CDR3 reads CASSPKRGGANVLTF. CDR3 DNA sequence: TGTGCCAGCAGCCCAAAGAGGGGTGGGGCCAACGTCCTGACTTTC.

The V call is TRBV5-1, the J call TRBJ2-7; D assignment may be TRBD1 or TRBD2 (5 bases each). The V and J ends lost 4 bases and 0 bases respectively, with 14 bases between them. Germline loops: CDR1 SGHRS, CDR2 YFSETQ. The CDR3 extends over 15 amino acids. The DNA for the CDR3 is TGCGCCAGCAGCCCTTCCGGGACGATCTCCTACGAGCAGTACTTC. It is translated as CASSPSGTISYEQYF. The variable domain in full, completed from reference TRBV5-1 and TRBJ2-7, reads KAGVTQTPRYLIKTRGQQVTLSCSPISGHRSVSWYQQTPGQGLQFLFEYFSETQRNKGNFPGRFSGRQFSNSRSEMNVSTLELGDSALYLCASSPSGTISYEQYFGPGTRLTVT.

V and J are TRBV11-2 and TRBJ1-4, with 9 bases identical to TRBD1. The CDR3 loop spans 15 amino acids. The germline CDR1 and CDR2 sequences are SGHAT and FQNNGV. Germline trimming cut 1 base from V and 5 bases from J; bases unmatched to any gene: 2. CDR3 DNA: TGTGCCAGCAGCTTAGGGGACAGGGTGAATGAAAAACTGTTTTTT. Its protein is CASSLGDRVNEKLFF.

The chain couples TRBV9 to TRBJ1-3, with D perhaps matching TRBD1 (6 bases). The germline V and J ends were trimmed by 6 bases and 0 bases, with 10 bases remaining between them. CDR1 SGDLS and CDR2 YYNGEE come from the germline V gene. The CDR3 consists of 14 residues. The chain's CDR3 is CASTDSLSGNTIYF. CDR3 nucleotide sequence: TGTGCCAGCACGGACAGCCTCTCTGGAAACACCATATATTTT.

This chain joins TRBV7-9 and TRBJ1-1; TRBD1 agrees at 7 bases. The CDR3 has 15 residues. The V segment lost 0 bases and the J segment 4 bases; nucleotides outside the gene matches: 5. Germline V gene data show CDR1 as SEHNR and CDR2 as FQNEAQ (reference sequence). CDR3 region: CASSLAIAGGTEAFF. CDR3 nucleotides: TGTGCCAGCAGCTTAGCGATCGCAGGGGGCACTGAAGCTTTCTTT.

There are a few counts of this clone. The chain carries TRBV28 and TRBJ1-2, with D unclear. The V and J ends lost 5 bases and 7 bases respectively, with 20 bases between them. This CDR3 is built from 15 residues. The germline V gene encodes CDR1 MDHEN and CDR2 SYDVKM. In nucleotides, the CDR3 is TGTGCCAGCAGTATAACGGACCGTCCTAAGTCTGGCTACACCTTC. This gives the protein CASSITDRPKSGYTF.

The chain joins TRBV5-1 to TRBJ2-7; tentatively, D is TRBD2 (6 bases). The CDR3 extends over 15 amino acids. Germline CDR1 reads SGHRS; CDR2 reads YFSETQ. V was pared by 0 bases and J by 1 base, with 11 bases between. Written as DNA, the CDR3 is TGCGCCAGCAGCTTGGCCGTGGGGGGATCCTACGAGCAGTACTTC. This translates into CASSLAVGGSYEQYF.

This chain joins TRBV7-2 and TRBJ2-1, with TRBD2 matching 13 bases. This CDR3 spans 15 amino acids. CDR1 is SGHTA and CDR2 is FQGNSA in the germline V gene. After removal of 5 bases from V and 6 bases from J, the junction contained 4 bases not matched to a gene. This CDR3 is CASSLGTSGVNEQFF. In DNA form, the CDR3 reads TGTGCCAGCAGCCTCGGGACTAGCGGGGTCAATGAGCAGTTCTTC.

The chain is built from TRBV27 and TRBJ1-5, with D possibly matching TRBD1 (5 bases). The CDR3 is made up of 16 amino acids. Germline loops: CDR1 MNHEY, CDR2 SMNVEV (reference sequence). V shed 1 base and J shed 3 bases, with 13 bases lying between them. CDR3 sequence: CASSLFGTPYNQPQHF. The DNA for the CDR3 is TGTGCCAGCAGTTTATTTGGGACCCCATACAATCAGCCCCAGCATTTT.